This T cell receptor beta chain was documented in a study of cytomegalovirus exposure and HLA in healthy donors. The assay was immunoSEQ multiplex PCR, and TCRdb's table has in-frame clones only and misses some. The data show about 60,000 clones, just under 95% seen once. V gave up 1 base and J gave up 4 bases, with 10 bases separating them. This CDR3 has 14 residues. The germline V gene has CDR1 MNHEY and CDR2 SVGAGI. Study outcomes and limitations: One later analysis, an examination of the 120 or so validation repertoires, found that first-cohort TCR clusters tended to co-occur in them.

As concerns this clone: The target antigen is unknown.

This sequence originates from a woman between 18 and 29 years old in good health and CMV-seropositive. V usage is TRBV6-5 and J usage is TRBJ2-5; D gene unclear. The sequenced sample consisted of PBMCs. The CDR3 here is CASSYLTTRETQYF. CDR3 nucleotides: TGTGCCAGCAGTTACTTAACGACTCGAGAGACCCAGTACTTC.